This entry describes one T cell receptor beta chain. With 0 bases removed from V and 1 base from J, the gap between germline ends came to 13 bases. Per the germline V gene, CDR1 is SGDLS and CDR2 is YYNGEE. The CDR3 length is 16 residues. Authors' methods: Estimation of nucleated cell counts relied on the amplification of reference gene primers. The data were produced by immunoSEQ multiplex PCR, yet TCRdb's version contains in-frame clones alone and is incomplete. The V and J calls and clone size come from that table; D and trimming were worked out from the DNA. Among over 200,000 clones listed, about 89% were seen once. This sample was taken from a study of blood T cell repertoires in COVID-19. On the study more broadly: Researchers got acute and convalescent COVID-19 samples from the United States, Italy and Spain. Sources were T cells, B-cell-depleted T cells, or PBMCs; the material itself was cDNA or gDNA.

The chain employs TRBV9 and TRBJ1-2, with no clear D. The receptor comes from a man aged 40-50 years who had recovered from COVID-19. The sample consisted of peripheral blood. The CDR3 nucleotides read TGTGCCAGCAGCGTAGGCCAGGCCCCACGTAACTATGGCTACACCTTC. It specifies CASSVGQAPRNYGYTF.